This T cell receptor (beta chain) was recovered during a study of blood T cells in healthy people across ages. V shed 3 bases and J shed 9 bases, with 36 bases lying between them. Germline CDR1 is MNHEY and CDR2 is SMNVEV (reference sequence). The CDR3 is made up of 20 amino acids. Next came a second PCR, run for about 6 to 11 cycles, which used a sample-barcoded 5' primer along with a J-beta primer mix. MiXCR, run by TCRdb on the 5' RACE reads, gives a single entry per CDR3 protein. The sample holds around 1.5 million distinct CDR3 sequences, roughly 40% seen once. The specimen sequenced was blood. V is TRBV27 and J is TRBJ2-7; perhaps TRBD2 as D (5 bases). The sequence derives from a woman in her late teens or twenties in good health. CDR3 protein: CASSFSQTIRGPPKDSVQYF. CDR3 sequence (DNA): TGTGCCAGCAGTTTCTCACAAACTATCCGCGGGCCTCCCAAGGATTCCGTGCAGTACTTC.